This TCR beta chain originates from a study of T cells in Graves' hyperthyroidism and ophthalmopathy. General study findings and limits: Clonotypes that were expanded in thyroid above 0.001 mostly appeared in blood too.

V lost 5 bases, J lost 5 bases, and 6 bases stayed unmatched. The CDR3 runs to 13 residues. Germline V gene data show CDR1 as SGHTA and CDR2 as FQGNSA. TCR beta CDR3 regions were amplified from RNA transcripts. The primer set for the first-round RT-PCR of the TCR CDR3 was HTBI. TCRdb processed the multiplex PCR reads anew with MiXCR; each CDR3 protein has one entry. This sample has a few hundred thousand distinct CDR3 sequences, with 35% to 55% found just once. Notes on this clonotype: What it recognizes is unknown.

Newly diagnosed hyperthyroidism, duration under 2 months, in patients aged 18 to 65. Each diagnosis was grounded in clinical symptoms, serum thyroxine and TRAb, thyroid ultrasound, and orbital computed tomography. J is TRBJ2-7 and V is TRBV7-2; TRBD2 matches 7 bases. Source material: peripheral blood or thyroid tissue (not recorded which). This receptor was obtained from a young woman with Graves' hyperthyroidism. CDR3 in amino acids: CASSNSGINEQYF. The CDR3 DNA sequence: TGTGCCAGCAGCAACAGCGGGATCAACGAGCAGTACTTC.